This passage covers 15 T cell receptor beta chains from one sample sequenced in a study of cytomegalovirus exposure and HLA in healthy donors. It was with 60 Vbeta and 13 Jbeta primers that the PCR ran. The table came from immunoSEQ multiplex PCR; TCRdb's copy has only in-frame clones and leaves some out. The repertoire includes some 140,000 clones, roughly 74% of them detected once, and over 2.5% sits in the top ten. The sample taken for sequencing was PBMCs. Receptor source: a man aged 18 to 30 in good health and CMV-seronegative.

This clone was seen only once. The J gene is TRBJ2-5, the V gene TRBV11-2; 9 bases map to TRBD1. CDR3 length: 15 amino acids. CDR1 is SGHAT, CDR2 FQNNGV, per germline. V lost 3 bases, J lost 4 bases, and 6 bases stayed unmatched. This chain's CDR3 is CASSFGTGSGETQYF. The CDR3 region has the DNA TGTGCCAGCAGCTTCGGGACAGGGTCGGGAGAGACCCAGTACTTC. Using reference TRBV11-2 and TRBJ2-5 for the parts outside the CDR3, the full variable domain is EAGVAQSPRYKIIEKRQSVAFWCNPISGHATLYWYQQILGQGPKLLIQFQNNGVVDDSQLPKDRFSAERLKGVDSTLKIQPAKLEDSAVYLCASSFGTGSGETQYFGPGTRLLVL.

This clone was observed once. For the CDR3, the DNA is TGCAGCGTTCGCGGGACTTCCACAGATACGCAGTATTTT. Translation gives CSVRGTSTDTQYF. The chain joins TRBV29-1 to TRBJ2-3, with a weak D call TRBD2 (6 bases). Between the trimmed V and J ends, which lost 5 bases and 2 bases, there was a span of 11 bases. The germline gives CDR1 SQVTM, CDR2 ANQGSEA. CDR3 length: 13 residues.

The chain employs TRBV5-1 and TRBJ1-5; D unresolved. Deletions cut 4 bases from V and 3 bases from J, with 14 bases between. CDR3 length equals 15 residues. CDR1 and CDR2 (germline): SGHRS, YFSETQ. The CDR3 nucleotides read TGCGCCAGCAGCCCCAGCGGAGGGTTCAATCAGCCCCAGCATTTT. It translates to CASSPSGGFNQPQHF.

The V call is TRBV7-9, the J call TRBJ1-3; 8 nucleotides align to TRBD1. Looked up from germline, CDR1 is SEHNR and CDR2 is FQNEAQ (reference sequence). Unmatched junction bases numbered 7, after V lost 5 bases and J lost 7 bases. The CDR3 extends over 14 amino acids. CDR3 amino acids: CASSPRDRRNTIYF. The CDR3 coding sequence is TGTGCCAGCAGCCCCCGGGACAGGCGGAACACCATATATTTT.

This clone was counted only a few times. CDR3 sequence: CASSLDGGRGYTF. Written as DNA, the CDR3 is TGTGCCAGCAGCTTAGATGGAGGTAGAGGCTACACCTTC. The chain is built from TRBV28 and TRBJ1-2; D unresolved. The germline V and J ends were trimmed by 6 bases and 8 bases, with 16 bases remaining between them. Per the germline V gene, CDR1 is MDHEN and CDR2 is SYDVKM. The CDR3 runs 13 residues.

The V and J genes are TRBV7-2 and TRBJ1-4, with D uncertain. Trimming pared 1 base from V and 10 bases from J, leaving 7 bases between. This CDR3 is 12 amino acids long. CDR1 SGHTA and CDR2 FQGNSA come from the germline V gene. This CDR3 reads CASSLVSGKLFF. The CDR3 DNA is TGTGCCAGCAGCTTAGTAAGCGGAAAACTGTTTTTT. Full variable domain (remainder filled in from reference TRBV7-2 and TRBJ1-4): GAGVSQSPSNKVTEKGKDVELRCDPISGHTALYWYRQSLGQGLEFLIYFQGNSAPDKSGLPSDRFSAERTGGSVSTLTIQRTQQEDSAVYLCASSLVSGKLFFGSGTQLSVL.

The rearrangement joins TRBV6-1 to TRBJ2-5; D remains ambiguous. Germline lookup yields CDR1 MNHNS and CDR2 SASEGT. This CDR3 has 15 amino acids. Trimming stripped 1 base from V and 5 bases from J, with 14 bases between. In DNA form, the CDR3 reads TGTGCCAGCAGTGAAGTCTCCATCTTGGAGGAGACCCAGTACTTC. This codes for CASSEVSILEETQYF.

V is TRBV11-2 and J is TRBJ1-1, with 7 nucleotides matching TRBD1. Trimming removed 5 bases from V and 5 bases from J; junction bases left unmatched: 11. Germline CDR1 reads SGHAT; CDR2 reads FQNNGV. This CDR3 has 15 residues. CDR3 nucleotides: TGTGCCAGCAGCCCCGCTACAGGGGCAGAGACTGAAGCTTTCTTT. The encoded protein is CASSPATGAETEAFF. Filled out from reference TRBV11-2 and TRBJ1-1, the complete variable domain reads EAGVAQSPRYKIIEKRQSVAFWCNPISGHATLYWYQQILGQGPKLLIQFQNNGVVDDSQLPKDRFSAERLKGVDSTLKIQPAKLEDSAVYLCASSPATGAETEAFFGQGTRLTVV.

This rearrangement joins TRBV6-5 to TRBJ2-7; 7 nucleotides agree with TRBD1. The V and J ends lost 3 bases and 5 bases, in that order; junction bases with no gene match: 13. The germline V gene has CDR1 MNHEY and CDR2 SVGAGI. This CDR3 comprises 16 residues. DNA of the CDR3: TGTGCCAGCAGTTATAATACCGAGGGGGCTAGAAACGAGCAGTACTTC. Protein: CASSYNTEGARNEQYF.

The chain links TRBV27 to TRBJ1-5; unclear D gene. V was shortened by 5 bases and J by 2 bases, with 10 bases between the two germline ends. The CDR3 has 14 amino acids. Germline loops: CDR1 MNHEY, CDR2 SMNVEV (reference sequence). The CDR3 sequence is CASSPRAGNQPQHF. DNA for the CDR3: TGTGCCAGCAGTCCGCGGGCAGGCAATCAGCCCCAGCATTTT.

CDR3 amino acids: CASSLSVLGGGSQYF. The CDR3 region has the DNA TGTGCCAGCAGCTTATCAGTTCTCGGCGGGGGGTCGCAGTACTTC. This chain links TRBV13 with TRBJ2-7; 8 bases line up with TRBD2. The CDR3 is 15 residues long. Germline CDR1 PRHDT, CDR2 FYEKMQ (reference sequence). V lost 2 bases, J lost 9 bases, and 12 bases stayed unmatched.

The rearrangement links TRBV5-1 to TRBJ1-5; D might be TRBD1 (6 bases). Germline V lookup: CDR1 SGHRS, CDR2 YFSETQ. CDR3 length: 15 residues. Deletions cut 5 bases from V and 0 bases from J, with 12 bases between. The CDR3 DNA follows: TGCGCCAGCAGGGTTGGGACACTTAGCAATCAGCCCCAGCATTTT. Encoded protein: CASRVGTLSNQPQHF.

This chain links TRBV11-2 with TRBJ1-2; 8 nucleotides align to TRBD1. Germline V CDR1 and CDR2: SGHAT, FQNNGV. V was clipped by 8 bases and J by 5 bases; unmatched bases: 10. The CDR3 loop spans 14 amino acids. The chain's CDR3 is CASGGGQGAYGYTF. CDR3 nucleotides: TGTGCCAGCGGGGGGGGGCAGGGGGCGTATGGCTACACCTTC.

The V and J genes are TRBV5-1 and TRBJ2-3, with 8 bases aligning to TRBD2. This CDR3 has 15 residues. The trim removed 2 bases at V and 2 bases at J, leaving 4 bases unmatched. Germline CDR1 is SGHRS and CDR2 is YFSETQ. The CDR3 sequence: CASSLTGGATDTQYF. The CDR3 nucleotides are TGCGCCAGCAGCTTAACGGGGGGGGCCACAGATACGCAGTATTTT.

The CDR3 DNA reads TGCGCCAGCAGCTATGATAGCGGGGGGGCCTCGGAGACCCAGTACTTC. It codes for CASSYDSGGASETQYF. This rearrangement joins TRBV5-1 to TRBJ2-5; 11 nucleotides line up with TRBD2. Germline V CDR1 and CDR2: SGHRS, YFSETQ. V lost 3 bases, J lost 5 bases, and 9 bases stayed unmatched. CDR3 length: 16 residues.